The 10 T cell receptor beta chains below all came from one sample that was sequenced in a study of naive and memory T cell subsets. Two oligonucleotides, mixed equimolar, formed the beta constant-region primer covering TRBC1 and TRBC2. TCRdb called the UMI-ligation and nested PCR reads again in MiXCR, with one record for every CDR3 protein. The sample shows roughly 5,400 distinct CDR3 sequences, over 6.5% of them seen only once. Sequencing input: effector memory CD8+ T cells from blood. Subset described: effector memory, CD45RA- CD27-. These receptors originate from a human donor in good health.

Details on this clonotype: Just one base apart from a much larger clone, this may be a read error. CDR3 region: CASSTEDRAGTYNEQFF. The CDR3 nucleotides are TGTGCCAGCAGCACGGAGGACAGAGCGGGTACCTACAATGAGCAGTTCTTC. The rearrangement joins TRBV7-6 to TRBJ2-1, with D perhaps assigned TRBD1 or TRBD2 (6 bases each). Trimming took off 5 bases at V and 2 bases at J, with 19 bases between the two ends. The V gene's germline CDR1 is SGHVS and CDR2 FNYEAQ. CDR3 length equals 17 residues.

This clonotype was detected ten times or more. The rearrangement joins TRBV28 to TRBJ2-7; no clear D gene. CDR1 and CDR2 from the germline V gene are MDHEN and SYDVKM. CDR3 length: 14 amino acids. With 5 bases removed from V and 3 bases from J, the gap between germline ends came to 14 bases. Written as DNA, the CDR3 is TGTGCCAGCAGTCCGGACGAAGAAATCTACGAGCAGTACTTC. This translates into CASSPDEEIYEQYF.

This clonotype appeared many times. This chain uses TRBV6-4 with TRBJ2-3; no definite D call. Per the germline V gene, CDR1 is MRHNA and CDR2 is SNTAGT. Trimming pared 3 bases from V and 0 bases from J, leaving 10 bases between. The CDR3 length is 15 residues. DNA of the CDR3: TGTGCCAGCAGTGATGTCAGTGCTAGCACAGATACGCAGTATTTT. Translation gives CASSDVSASTDTQYF.

This clonotype was seen ten or more times. This rearrangement joins TRBV20-1 to TRBJ2-1; D is possibly TRBD1 (5 bases). V was shortened by 0 bases and J by 6 bases, with 9 bases between the two germline ends. The CDR3 has 13 amino acids. Germline values: CDR1 DFQATT, CDR2 SNEGSKA (reference sequence). The CDR3 loop reads CSARDLRGNEQFF. The CDR3 DNA reads as TGCAGTGCTAGAGATCTAAGGGGCAATGAGCAGTTCTTC.

This clonotype has more than one count but fewer than ten. V and J are TRBV6-4 and TRBJ2-3, with D perhaps matching TRBD2 (5 bases). CDR3 length equals 14 residues. The V end lost 3 bases, the J end lost 0 bases, and 7 bases lay between the germline ends. Germline loops: CDR1 MRHNA, CDR2 SNTAGT. The CDR3 DNA follows: TGTGCCAGCAGTGAGGGCGGGAGCACAGATACGCAGTATTTT. Translation: CASSEGGSTDTQYF.

This clonotype was recorded many times. This chain links TRBV20-1 with TRBJ1-1; TRBD1 matches at 9 bases. Trimming at V came to 4 bases and at J to 11 bases, leaving 14 bases not matched to a gene. This CDR3 comprises 14 residues. Germline assignment: CDR1 DFQATT and CDR2 SNEGSKA (reference sequence). DNA of the CDR3: TGCAGTGCTACTACAGGGGGCGAGATTTTGGTTGCTTTCTTT. Translated: CSATTGGEILVAFF.

In its sample, this clonotype was seen a few times. The rearrangement uses TRBV18 and TRBJ2-3, with no clear D. V lost 11 bases, J lost 4 bases, and 10 bases lay in between. Germline CDR1 and CDR2: KGHSH and LQKENI. The CDR3 is made up of 11 amino acids. CDR3 loop: CAGAAADTQYF. For the CDR3, the DNA is TGTGCCGGAGCTGCTGCAGATACGCAGTATTTT.

This clonotype has just a few counts. This sequence joins TRBV3-1 and TRBJ2-3; D is perhaps TRBD1 (5 bases). The V and J ends lost 4 bases and 4 bases respectively, with 9 bases between them. The CDR3 length is 13 residues. In germline, CDR1 is LGHDT, CDR2 YNNKEL (reference sequence). The CDR3, as DNA: TGTGCCAGCAGCCGGGGCGACTCAGATACGCAGTATTTT. Its translation: CASSRGDSDTQYF.

This clonotype has a count of ten or more. The chain is built from TRBV20-1 and TRBJ2-7; D not resolved. V dropped 5 bases and J dropped 0 bases, with 17 bases sitting between them. The CDR3 runs 15 residues. CDR1 is DFQATT and CDR2 is SNEGSKA in the germline V gene (reference sequence). In DNA form, the CDR3 reads TGCAGTGCTGGGTCAGGCACAGTAACCTCCTACGAGCAGTACTTC. Translating it yields CSAGSGTVTSYEQYF.

The CDR3 sequence is CASSESTGTGQETQYF. DNA for the CDR3: TGTGCCAGCAGTGAATCCACAGGGACAGGCCAAGAGACCCAGTACTTC. The rearrangement links TRBV6-1 to TRBJ2-5; 8 bases fit TRBD1. The junction had 6 bases not matched to a gene; V was cut back by 2 bases and J by 1 base. The CDR3 runs 16 residues. Germline V CDR1 and CDR2: MNHNS, SASEGT.